The clone carrying this T cell receptor (beta chain) was found once. The antigen remains unidentified. The junction had 11 bases not matched to a gene; V was cut back by 8 bases and J by 3 bases. Looked up from germline, CDR1 is MNHNS and CDR2 is SASEGT. The CDR3 consists of 15 residues. This record belongs to a study of cytomegalovirus exposure and HLA in healthy donors. Study outcomes and limitations: According to the study, some 160 TCR beta chains were cytomegalovirus-associated.

The protocol was immunoSEQ multiplex PCR, while the TCRdb copy is restricted to in-frame clones and leaves out a portion. The sample has 55,000 to 75,000 clones; roughly 94% are singletons. The source is a man aged 18 to 30 in good health and CMV-seropositive. Sequencing used PBMCs. The J gene is TRBJ2-3, the V gene TRBV6-1, with 7 bases that match TRBD1. The DNA of the CDR3 is TGTGCCAGCCGACCCACCCTACAGGGGACAGATACGCAGTATTTT. Its translation: CASRPTLQGTDTQYF.